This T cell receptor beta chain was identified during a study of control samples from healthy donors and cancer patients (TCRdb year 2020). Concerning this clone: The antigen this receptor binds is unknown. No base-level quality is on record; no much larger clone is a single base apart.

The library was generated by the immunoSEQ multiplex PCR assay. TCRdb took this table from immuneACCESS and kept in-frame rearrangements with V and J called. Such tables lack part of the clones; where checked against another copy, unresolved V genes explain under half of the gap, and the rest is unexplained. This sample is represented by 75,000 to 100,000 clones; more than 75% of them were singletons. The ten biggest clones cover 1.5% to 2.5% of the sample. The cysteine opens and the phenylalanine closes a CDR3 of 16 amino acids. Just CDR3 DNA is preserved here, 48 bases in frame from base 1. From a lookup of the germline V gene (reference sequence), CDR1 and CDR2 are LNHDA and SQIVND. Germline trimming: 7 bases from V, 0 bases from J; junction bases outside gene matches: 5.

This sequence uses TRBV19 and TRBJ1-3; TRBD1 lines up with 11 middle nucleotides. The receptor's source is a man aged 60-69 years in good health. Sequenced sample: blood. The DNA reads TGTGCCAGTATAGAGGACAGGGGGCTCTCTGGAAACACCATATATTTT. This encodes CASIEDRGLSGNTIYF. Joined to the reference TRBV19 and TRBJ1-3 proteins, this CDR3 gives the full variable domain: DGGITQSPKYLFRKEGQNVTLSCEQNLNHDAMYWYRQDPGQGLRLIYYSQIVNDFQKGDIAEGYSVSREKKESFPLTVTSAQKNPTAFYLCASIEDRGLSGNTIYFGEGSWLTVV.